This T cell receptor (beta chain) was sequenced during a study of cytotoxic CD8 clonotypes in ibrutinib-treated CLL. Study context: Partial response occurred in 24 patients and complete response in 2; at median about 70 months, around 14 remained remitted and approximately twelve progressed. Study-wide results and caveats: Public clonotypes, rarely seen, contracted or held steady on treatment. In sustained-remission versus progressing patients, sampling times differed.

As to this clone: The target antigen is unknown.

Clones were sequenced by immunoSEQ multiplex PCR, and TCRdb holds only the in-frame ones, with some missing. Counted here are more than 200,000 clones, 60% to 75% occurring once; the ten biggest clones make up approximately 15%. Germline assignment: CDR1 SGHVS and CDR2 FNYEAQ. V was pared by 2 bases and J by 6 bases, with 13 bases of the junction left unmatched. This CDR3 is built from 17 residues. This chain uses TRBV7-6 with TRBJ2-7; 10 bases fit TRBD1. This clonotype was obtained from a human donor with chronic lymphocytic leukemia. The sequencing used PBMCs, collected after 24 months of ibrutinib treatment. The CDR3 DNA is TGTGCCAGCAGCTTACTAATCACCGGGACAGGGGCGCGCGAGCAGTACTTC. It translates to CASSLLITGTGAREQYF.